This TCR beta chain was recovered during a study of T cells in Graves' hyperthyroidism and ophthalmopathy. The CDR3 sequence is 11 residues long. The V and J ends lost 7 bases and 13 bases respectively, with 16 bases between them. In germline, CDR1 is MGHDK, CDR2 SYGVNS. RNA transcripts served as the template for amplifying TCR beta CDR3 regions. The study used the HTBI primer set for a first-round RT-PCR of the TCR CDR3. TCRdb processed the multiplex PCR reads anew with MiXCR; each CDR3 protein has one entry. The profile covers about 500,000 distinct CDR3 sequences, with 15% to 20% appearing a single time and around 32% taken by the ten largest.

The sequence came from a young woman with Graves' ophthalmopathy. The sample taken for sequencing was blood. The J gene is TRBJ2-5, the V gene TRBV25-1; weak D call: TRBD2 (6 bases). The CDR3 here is CASTRGSEGYF. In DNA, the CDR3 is TGTGCCAGCACAAGGGGCTCGGAGGGGTACTTC.